This T cell receptor beta chain was sequenced during a study of blood T cell repertoires in COVID-19. Measured with immunoSEQ multiplex PCR; TCRdb has only the in-frame clones, and not every one. The repertoire holds roughly 330,000 clones, with under 90% as singletons. This CDR3 has 16 amino acids. Between the trimmed V and J ends, which lost 3 bases and 1 base, there was a span of 12 bases. From germline, CDR1 is MNHEY and CDR2 SMNVEV (reference sequence). This clonotype was obtained from a young woman who had recovered from COVID-19. The specimen was PBMCs or T cells enriched from blood (not recorded which). V gene TRBV27 combines with J gene TRBJ2-2; the D gene is possibly TRBD2 (5 bases). This chain's CDR3 is CASSFLEVVNTGELFF. The CDR3 DNA reads TGTGCCAGCAGTTTCCTGGAGGTAGTGAACACCGGGGAGCTGTTTTTT.